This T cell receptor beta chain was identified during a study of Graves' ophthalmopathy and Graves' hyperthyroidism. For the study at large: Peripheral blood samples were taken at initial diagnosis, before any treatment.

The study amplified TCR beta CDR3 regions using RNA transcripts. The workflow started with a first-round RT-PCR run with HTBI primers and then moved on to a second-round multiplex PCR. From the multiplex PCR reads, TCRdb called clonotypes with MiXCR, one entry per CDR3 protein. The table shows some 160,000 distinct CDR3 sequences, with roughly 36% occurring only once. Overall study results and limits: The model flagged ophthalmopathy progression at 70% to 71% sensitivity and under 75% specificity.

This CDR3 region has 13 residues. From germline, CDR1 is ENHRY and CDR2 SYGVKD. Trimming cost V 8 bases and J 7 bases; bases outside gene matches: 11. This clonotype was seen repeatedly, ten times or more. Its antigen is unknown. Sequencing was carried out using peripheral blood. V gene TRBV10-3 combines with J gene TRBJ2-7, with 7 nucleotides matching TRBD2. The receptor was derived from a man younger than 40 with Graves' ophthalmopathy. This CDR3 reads CAIWLEERGEQYF. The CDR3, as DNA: TGTGCCATCTGGCTAGAGGAGCGGGGAGAGCAGTACTTC.